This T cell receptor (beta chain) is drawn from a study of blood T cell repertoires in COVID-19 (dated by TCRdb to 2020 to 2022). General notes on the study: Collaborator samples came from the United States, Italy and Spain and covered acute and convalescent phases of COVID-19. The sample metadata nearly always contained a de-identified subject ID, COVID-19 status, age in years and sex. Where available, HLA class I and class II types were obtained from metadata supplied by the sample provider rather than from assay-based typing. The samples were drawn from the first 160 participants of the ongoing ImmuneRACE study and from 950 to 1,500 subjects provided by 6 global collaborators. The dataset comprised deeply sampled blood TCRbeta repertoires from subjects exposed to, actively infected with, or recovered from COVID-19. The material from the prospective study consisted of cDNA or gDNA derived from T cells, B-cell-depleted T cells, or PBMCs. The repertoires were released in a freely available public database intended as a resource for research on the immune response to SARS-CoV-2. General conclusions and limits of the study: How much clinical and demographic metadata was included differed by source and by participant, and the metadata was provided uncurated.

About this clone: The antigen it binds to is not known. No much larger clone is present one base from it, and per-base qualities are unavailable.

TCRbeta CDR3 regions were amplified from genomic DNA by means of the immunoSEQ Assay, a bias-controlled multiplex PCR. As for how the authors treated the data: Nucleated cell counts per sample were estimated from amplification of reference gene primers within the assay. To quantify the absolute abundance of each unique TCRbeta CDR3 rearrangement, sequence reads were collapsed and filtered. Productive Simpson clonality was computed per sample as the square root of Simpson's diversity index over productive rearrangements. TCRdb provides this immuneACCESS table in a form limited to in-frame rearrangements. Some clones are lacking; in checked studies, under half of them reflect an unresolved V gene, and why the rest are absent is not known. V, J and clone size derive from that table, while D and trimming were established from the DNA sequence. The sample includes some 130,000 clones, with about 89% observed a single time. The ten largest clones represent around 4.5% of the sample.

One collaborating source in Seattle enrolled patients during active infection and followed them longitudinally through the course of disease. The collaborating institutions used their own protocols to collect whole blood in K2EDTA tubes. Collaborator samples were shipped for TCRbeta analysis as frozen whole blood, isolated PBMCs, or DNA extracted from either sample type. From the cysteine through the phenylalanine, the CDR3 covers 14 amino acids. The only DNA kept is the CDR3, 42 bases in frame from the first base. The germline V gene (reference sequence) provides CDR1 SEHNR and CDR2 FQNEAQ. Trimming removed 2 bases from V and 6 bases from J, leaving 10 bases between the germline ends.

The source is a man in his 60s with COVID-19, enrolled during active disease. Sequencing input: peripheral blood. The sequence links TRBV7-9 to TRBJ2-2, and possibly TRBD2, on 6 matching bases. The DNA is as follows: TGTGCCAGCAGCTTATGGGGAGGTGCCGGGGAGCTGTTTTTT. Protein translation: CASSLWGGAGELFF.